These 30 T cell receptor beta chains were all obtained from the same sample, sequenced in a study of cytomegalovirus exposure and HLA in healthy donors. A multiplex PCR was run with 60 Vbeta primers and 13 Jbeta primers. The repertoire was sequenced with immunoSEQ multiplex PCR; TCRdb's copy has only in-frame clones and lacks some. The table records about 100,000 clones, roughly three quarters of them present only once. The sequenced sample consisted of PBMCs. The receptor set was obtained from a man between 18 and 29 years old in good health and CMV-seronegative.

The V gene is TRBV28, the J gene TRBJ1-1, with no clear D. Germline lookup yields CDR1 MDHEN and CDR2 SYDVKM. CDR3 length: 13 residues. The V end was cut by 3 bases, the J end by 0 bases, with 5 bases between. The CDR3 reads CASSFGLNTEAFF. The CDR3 DNA sequence: TGTGCCAGCAGTTTTGGGCTGAACACTGAAGCTTTCTTT.

The chain recombines TRBV4-3 with TRBJ1-5; 7 positions match TRBD1. CDR1 is LGHNA and CDR2 is YSLEER in the germline V gene. CDR3 size: 15 residues. The V and J ends lost 0 bases and 7 bases, in that order; junction bases with no gene match: 6. This chain's CDR3 is CASSQDPTGSQPQHF. The CDR3 coding sequence is TGCGCCAGCAGCCAAGACCCGACAGGGTCCCAGCCCCAGCATTTT.

This rearrangement joins TRBV10-3 to TRBJ2-7, with 7 bases fitting TRBD2. Germline V gene lookup returns CDR1 ENHRY and CDR2 SYGVKD. Trimming took 6 bases from V and 6 from J; bases not matched to a gene: 2. The CDR3 contains 11 residues. Written as DNA, the CDR3 is TGTGCCATCAGCCGGGGGGTCGAGCAGTACTTC. This codes for CAISRGVEQYF.

The chain combines TRBV11-1 with TRBJ1-1; 8 nucleotides agree with TRBD1. CDR3 length: 11 amino acids. V dropped 5 bases and J dropped 8; count of bases not matched to a gene: 1. Germline CDR1 is SGHAT and CDR2 is FQDESV (reference sequence). For the CDR3, the DNA is TGTGCCAGCAGCCGGACAGGGGAAGCTTTCTTT. Its protein product is CASSRTGEAFF.

V is TRBV4-3 and J is TRBJ1-5, with a possible D match to TRBD1 (5 bases). The V gene lost 0 bases and the J gene lost 5 bases, with 8 bases spanning the gap. Germline V gene sequence: CDR1 LGHNA, CDR2 YSLEER. The CDR3 covers 14 residues. Written as DNA, the CDR3 is TGCGCCAGCAGCCAAGAGGCAGGGTATCAGCCCCAGCATTTT. Protein: CASSQEAGYQPQHF.

There are a few counts of this clone. V usage is TRBV19 and J usage is TRBJ2-5; possible D gene TRBD1, 6 bases. Germline V gives CDR1 LNHDA, CDR2 SQIVND (reference sequence). The CDR3 is made up of 15 amino acids. V was pared by 5 bases and J by 5 bases, with 18 bases between. CDR3 loop: CASSPGTPDWETQYF. The CDR3 nucleotides are TGTGCCAGTAGTCCCGGGACACCTGATTGGGAGACCCAGTACTTC. Combining the CDR3 with reference TRBV19 and TRBJ2-5 gives the whole variable domain DGGITQSPKYLFRKEGQNVTLSCEQNLNHDAMYWYRQDPGQGLRLIYYSQIVNDFQKGDIAEGYSVSREKKESFPLTVTSAQKNPTAFYLCASSPGTPDWETQYFGPGTRLLVL.

This clone has at least ten counts. The genes are TRBV5-6 and TRBJ2-5, with D perhaps TRBD1 (5 bases). Germline CDR1 reads SGHDT; CDR2 reads YYEEEE. The V and J ends lost 4 bases and 1 base respectively, with 14 bases between them. The CDR3 covers 15 residues. CDR3 in DNA: TGTGCCAGCAGCCCCGTTCCCGACAGCCAAGAGACCCAGTACTTC. Encoded protein: CASSPVPDSQETQYF.

The chain combines TRBV27 with TRBJ2-1, with a weak D call TRBD1 (5 bases). Trimming removed 2 bases from V and 0 bases from J, with 11 bases in between. Germline CDR1 reads MNHEY; CDR2 reads SMNVEV (reference sequence). This CDR3 spans 16 amino acids. DNA of the CDR3: TGTGCCAGCAGTTTAGGGGCCCGGAGCTCCTACAATGAGCAGTTCTTC. It codes for CASSLGARSSYNEQFF.

CDR3: CASSYNSGTGTTDTQYF. The CDR3 DNA reads as TGTGCCAGCAGCTACAACTCGGGGACAGGGACCACAGATACGCAGTATTTT. The chain carries TRBV7-2 and TRBJ2-3; TRBD1 aligns across 9 bases. V lost 4 bases to trimming and J lost 2 bases; unmatched junction nucleotides: 10. This CDR3 is 17 amino acids long. CDR1 SGHTA and CDR2 FQGNSA come from the germline V gene.

This chain connects TRBV6-5 to TRBJ2-7, with 9 bases lining up with TRBD1. The CDR3 sequence is 13 residues long. The trim removed 8 bases at V and 11 bases at J, leaving 13 bases unmatched. From germline, CDR1 is MNHEY and CDR2 SVGAGI. CDR3 protein: CASWSGQGILKYF. The CDR3 region has the DNA TGTGCCAGCTGGTCGGGACAGGGTATTCTTAAGTACTTC.

The gene calls are TRBV9 and TRBJ2-2, with D maybe TRBD1 (5 bases). Trimming took off 0 bases at V and 5 bases at J, with 20 bases between the two ends. Germline CDR1 reads SGDLS; CDR2 reads YYNGEE. The CDR3 sequence is 18 residues long. CDR3 region: CASSVESQGLLGTGELFF. The CDR3 DNA reads as TGTGCCAGCAGCGTAGAAAGTCAGGGCTTACTCGGGACCGGGGAGCTGTTTTTT.

This sequence joins TRBV7-2 and TRBJ1-3, with no clear D. Germline V CDR1 and CDR2: SGHTA, FQGNSA. V was clipped by 5 bases and J by 7 bases, with 9 bases between them. This CDR3 contains 12 residues. The CDR3 DNA reads TGTGCCAGCAGCCCTAGTCGGAACACCATATATTTT. This codes for CASSPSRNTIYF.

A word on this clone: Other DNA sequences from this sample encode an identical CDR3 as well. J is TRBJ2-7 and V is TRBV5-1; no clear D. The germline V gene encodes CDR1 SGHRS and CDR2 YFSETQ. This CDR3 has 12 residues. Trimming cost V 0 bases and J 3 bases, with 4 bases left between them. The CDR3 here is CASSLDRYEQYF. The DNA for the CDR3 is TGCGCCAGCAGCTTGGATCGCTACGAGCAGTACTTC.

The genes are TRBV6-5 and TRBJ2-5; 9 bases fit TRBD2. The CDR3 extends over 16 amino acids. Germline values: CDR1 MNHEY, CDR2 SVGAGI. V dropped 0 bases and J dropped 5; count of bases not matched to a gene: 7. CDR3 bases: TGTGCCAGCAGTTACTCTGGCGGGGGGGCCTTTGAGACCCAGTACTTC. Its protein is CASSYSGGGAFETQYF.

The chain joins TRBV7-3 to TRBJ1-2, with TRBD1 identical over 7 bases. The CDR3 has 16 residues. CDR1 and CDR2 from the germline V gene are SGHTA and FQGTGA. The J segment lost 6 bases and the V segment lost 5 bases, leaving 15 bases of the junction unmatched. In DNA form, the CDR3 reads TGTGCCAGCAGCCCCCGGCCGACGGGCAGGGGGGATGGCTACACCTTC. It yields the protein CASSPRPTGRGDGYTF.

This chain connects TRBV9 to TRBJ1-2; TRBD1 is a possible D gene (5 bases). Trimming removed 4 bases at V and 6 bases at J, with 19 bases between. CDR1 is SGDLS, CDR2 YYNGEE, per germline. This CDR3 contains 15 residues. Here the CDR3 DNA reads TGTGCCAGCAGCTTTACACCGGACAACCATGATGGCTACACCTTC. Protein sequence: CASSFTPDNHDGYTF.

The chain has TRBV7-6 and TRBJ1-1; TRBD1 matches at 8 bases. Germline V gene data show CDR1 as SGHVS and CDR2 as FNYEAQ. The CDR3 covers 14 residues. Trimming took 5 bases from V and 7 from J; bases not matched to a gene: 9. CDR3 region: CASSAGQGGGEAFF. CDR3 nucleotide sequence: TGTGCCAGCAGCGCCGGACAGGGCGGAGGTGAAGCTTTCTTT.

The V and J genes are TRBV11-3 and TRBJ2-3, with 12 bases lining up with TRBD2. Germline V gene sequence: CDR1 SGHNT, CDR2 YENEEA. Unmatched junction bases numbered 7, after V lost 4 bases and J lost 5 bases. CDR3 length equals 16 residues. The CDR3: CASSSRTSGAQDTQYF. CDR3 in DNA: TGTGCCAGCAGCTCGCGGACTAGCGGGGCGCAAGATACGCAGTATTTT.

This clone was seen only a few times. V gene TRBV5-8 combines with J gene TRBJ1-2, with a tentative D call TRBD1 (6 bases). The CDR3 has 14 residues. The ends were cut back, 3 bases at V and 8 bases at J, with 17 bases in the middle. The germline V gene has CDR1 SGHTS and CDR2 YDEGEE. This CDR3 is CASSSWTVNGGYTF. The CDR3 nucleotides read TGTGCCAGCAGCTCCTGGACAGTCAACGGCGGCTACACCTTC.

The chain combines TRBV5-1 with TRBJ1-2; 7 nucleotides align to TRBD1. From germline, CDR1 is SGHRS and CDR2 YFSETQ. The CDR3 is made up of 13 amino acids. V lost 4 bases and J lost 2; bases outside the gene matches: 2. In nucleotides, the CDR3 is TGCGCCAGCAGCCAGGGACAGAACTATGGCTACACCTTC. Residues: CASSQGQNYGYTF. The whole variable domain, remainder taken from reference TRBV5-1 and TRBJ1-2, is KAGVTQTPRYLIKTRGQQVTLSCSPISGHRSVSWYQQTPGQGLQFLFEYFSETQRNKGNFPGRFSGRQFSNSRSEMNVSTLELGDSALYLCASSQGQNYGYTFGSGTRLTVV.

The chain carries TRBV10-3 and TRBJ1-1, with D possibly matching TRBD1 (5 bases). The CDR3 runs 17 residues. Trimming took off 1 base at V and 0 bases at J, with 15 bases between the two ends. Germline loops: CDR1 ENHRY, CDR2 SYGVKD. The CDR3 region is CAISEFGRQNLNTEAFF. The CDR3 coding sequence is TGTGCCATCAGTGAGTTCGGCAGACAGAATCTGAACACTGAAGCTTTCTTT.

This clone occurred a few times. CDR3 in amino acids: CASSLGRVSDEQYF. CDR3 nucleotide sequence: TGCGCCAGCAGCTTGGGCAGGGTCTCGGACGAGCAGTACTTC. The rearrangement uses TRBV5-1 and TRBJ2-7; a weak D match, TRBD1 (5 bases). The CDR3 spans 14 residues. Looked up from germline, CDR1 is SGHRS and CDR2 is YFSETQ. V shed 0 bases and J shed 5 bases, with 12 bases lying between them.

As to this clone: This CDR3 is also generated by other DNA sequences in the sample. The chain combines TRBV19 with TRBJ2-2, with TRBD1 identical over 10 bases. The CDR3 length is 16 residues. V lost 6 bases and J lost 2; bases outside the gene matches: 6. Germline V gives CDR1 LNHDA, CDR2 SQIVND (reference sequence). The CDR3 region is CASRTRQGANTGELFF. DNA of the CDR3: TGTGCCAGTAGAACCAGACAGGGGGCAAACACCGGGGAGCTGTTTTTT.

This chain uses TRBV28 with TRBJ1-1; D possibly corresponds to TRBD1 (6 bases). The germline V gene has CDR1 MDHEN and CDR2 SYDVKM. The CDR3 contains 13 residues. The V and J ends lost 8 bases and 2 bases respectively, with 12 bases between them. This CDR3 reads CASRGQLNTEAFF. For the CDR3, the DNA is TGTGCCAGCCGCGGACAGCTAAACACTGAAGCTTTCTTT.

CDR3 DNA: TGTGCCAGCAGTTTAGGTCTAGCGGTAGATACGCAGTATTTT. It encodes CASSLGLAVDTQYF. The gene calls are TRBV27 and TRBJ2-3; the match to TRBD2 covers 7 bases. Germline CDR1 and CDR2: MNHEY and SMNVEV (reference sequence). The CDR3 runs 14 residues. V dropped 2 bases and J dropped 5; count of bases not matched to a gene: 4.

This rearrangement joins TRBV11-3 to TRBJ2-7; maybe TRBD2 (5 bases). In germline, CDR1 is SGHNT, CDR2 YENEEA. The CDR3 length is 13 residues. Between the trimmed V and J ends, which lost 0 bases and 11 bases, there was a span of 14 bases. The CDR3 sequence: CASSLDPKSREYF. CDR3 DNA sequence: TGTGCCAGCAGCTTAGATCCCAAATCGAGGGAGTACTTC.

This chain links TRBV27 with TRBJ1-6, with TRBD1 as a possible D gene (5 bases). Trimming cost V 2 bases and J 5 bases, with 10 bases left between them. This CDR3 has 15 residues. Germline V gene data show CDR1 as MNHEY and CDR2 as SMNVEV (reference sequence). CDR3 nucleotides: TGTGCCAGCAGTTTAGTCTGGGGCAATAATTCACCCCTCCACTTT. This encodes CASSLVWGNNSPLHF.

This CDR3 reads CASSLPGTGEQETQYF. CDR3 nucleotides: TGTGCCAGCAGCCTTCCCGGGACAGGCGAACAAGAGACCCAGTACTTC. The chain employs TRBV9 and TRBJ2-5, with 8 positions matching TRBD1. Germline V lookup: CDR1 SGDLS, CDR2 YYNGEE. The CDR3 has 16 amino acids. V lost 4 bases, J lost 2 bases, and 10 bases stayed unmatched.

The rearrangement joins TRBV9 to TRBJ2-3; 9 bases fit TRBD1. Per germline, CDR1 SGDLS and CDR2 YYNGEE. V shed 4 bases, J shed 5 bases, and the junction held 5 bases outside the gene matches. The CDR3 totals 14 residues. DNA for the CDR3: TGTGCCAGCAGCCAGACAGGGGGAGGAGATACGCAGTATTTT. The encoded protein is CASSQTGGGDTQYF.

V is TRBV5-1 and J is TRBJ2-7; D perhaps matches TRBD2 (6 bases). The CDR3 is made up of 15 amino acids. Trimming removed 0 bases from V and 7 bases from J, with 17 bases in between. Germline lookup yields CDR1 SGHRS and CDR2 YFSETQ. This chain's CDR3 is CASSLVGGVSGEQYF. The CDR3, as DNA: TGCGCCAGCAGCTTGGTAGGCGGGGTTTCGGGGGAGCAGTACTTC.